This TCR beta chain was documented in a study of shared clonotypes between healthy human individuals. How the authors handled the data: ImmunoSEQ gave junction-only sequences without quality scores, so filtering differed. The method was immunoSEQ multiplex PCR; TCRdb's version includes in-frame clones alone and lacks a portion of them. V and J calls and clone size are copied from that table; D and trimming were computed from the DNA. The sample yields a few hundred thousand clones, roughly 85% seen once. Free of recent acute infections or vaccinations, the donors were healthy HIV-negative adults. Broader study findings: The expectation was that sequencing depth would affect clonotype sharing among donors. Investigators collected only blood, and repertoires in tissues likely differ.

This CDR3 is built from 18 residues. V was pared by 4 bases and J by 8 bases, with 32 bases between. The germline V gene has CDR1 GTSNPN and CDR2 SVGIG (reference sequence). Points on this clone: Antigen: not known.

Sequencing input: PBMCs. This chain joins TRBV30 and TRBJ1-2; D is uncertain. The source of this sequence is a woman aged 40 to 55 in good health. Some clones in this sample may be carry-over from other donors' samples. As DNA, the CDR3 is TGTGCCTGGACCCCCACGGTGTTTACTCGGCGACGTGTCGGGGGCTACACCTTC. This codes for CAWTPTVFTRRRVGGYTF.